A single sample is the source of the 21 T cell receptor beta chains below, sequenced in a study of CD8 T cells in Susac syndrome. With random hexamers, about 0.45 to 1 ug RNA was reverse transcribed. TCRdb reprocessed the immunoSEQ multiplex PCR reads via MiXCR and lists one record per CDR3 protein. The repertoire holds 200,000 to 250,000 distinct CDR3 sequences, with 85% to 95% as singletons. Sequences were obtained from CD4+ T cells from PBMCs. All receptors come from a human donor with Susac syndrome.

V is TRBV6-2 or TRBV6-3 and J is TRBJ2-7, with TRBD1 identical over 8 bases. Germline V lookup: CDR1 MNHEY, CDR2 SVGEGT. J gave up 1 base and V 6 bases, and 8 bases lay outside the gene matches. The CDR3 sequence is 15 residues long. Written as DNA, the CDR3 is TGTGCCAGCAGAAACGGACAGGGTACGTCCTACGAGCAGTACTTC. Amino acids: CASRNGQGTSYEQYF.

The CDR3 region is CSARVPGAVETQYF. DNA of the CDR3: TGCAGTGCTAGAGTGCCGGGTGCGGTAGAGACCCAGTACTTC. This chain joins TRBV20-1 and TRBJ2-5; no clear D gene. This CDR3 region has 14 residues. Trimming took off 1 base at V and 4 bases at J, with 13 bases between the two ends. Germline V lookup: CDR1 DFQATT, CDR2 SNEGSKA (reference sequence).

The CDR3 sequence: CASSPDRNYEQYF. The CDR3 region has the DNA TGTGCCAGCTCACCGGACAGGAACTACGAGCAGTACTTC. The V gene is TRBV18, the J gene TRBJ2-7, with TRBD1 matching over 7 bases. With 3 bases clipped from V and 3 bases from J, the junction kept 2 bases outside the gene matches. Germline V lookup: CDR1 KGHSH, CDR2 LQKENI. This CDR3 has 13 residues.

The chain has TRBV7-9 and TRBJ1-4; D gene uncertain. CDR1 is SEHNR, CDR2 FQNEAQ, per germline (reference sequence). Trimming removed 4 bases at V and 8 bases at J, with 17 bases between. The CDR3 has 15 amino acids. In DNA form, the CDR3 reads TGTGCCAGCAGCTCAAGGCCGACACAAAGGGAAAAACTGTTTTTT. Its protein is CASSSRPTQREKLFF.

This chain links TRBV3-1 with TRBJ2-6; 7 bases align to TRBD1. Germline V gene data show CDR1 as LGHDT and CDR2 as YNNKEL (reference sequence). V was clipped by 4 bases and J by 2 bases; unmatched bases: 5. The CDR3 sequence is 16 residues long. This chain's CDR3 is CASSPVRGPGANVLTF. In nucleotides, the CDR3 is TGTGCCAGCAGCCCCGTTAGGGGGCCTGGGGCCAACGTCCTGACTTTC.

This chain links TRBV28 with TRBJ1-2; 7 bases match TRBD1. Germline V gene lookup returns CDR1 MDHEN and CDR2 SYDVKM. The ends lost 3 bases at V and 2 bases at J; junction bases unmatched: 3. The CDR3 covers 14 residues. CDR3 sequence reads: CASSFPTGNYGYTF. DNA for the CDR3: TGTGCCAGCAGTTTCCCGACAGGGAACTATGGCTACACCTTC.

The chain has TRBV9 and TRBJ2-2, with a tentative D call TRBD2 (5 bases). The CDR3 length is 15 residues. The germline V gene has CDR1 SGDLS and CDR2 YYNGEE. V was trimmed by 0 bases and J by 1 base, leaving 7 bases between them. The CDR3 here is CASSVGAGNTGELFF. The CDR3 DNA is TGTGCCAGCAGCGTAGGGGCGGGGAACACCGGGGAGCTGTTTTTT.

This chain joins TRBV27 and TRBJ2-7; no firm D call. Trimming stripped 1 base from V and 3 bases from J, with 16 bases between. This CDR3 has 16 residues. The germline gives CDR1 MNHEY, CDR2 SMNVEV (reference sequence). The CDR3: CASSLYGVGAGYEQYF. The CDR3 coding sequence is TGTGCCAGCAGTTTATATGGGGTCGGCGCAGGCTACGAGCAGTACTTC.

The chain recombines TRBV12-3 or TRBV12-4 with TRBJ1-3; TRBD1 might be the D (5 bases). V lost 3 bases, J lost 0 bases, and 12 bases lay in between. The CDR3 extends over 16 amino acids. In DNA, the CDR3 is TGTGCCAGCAGTTTGGAGGACACACACTCTGGAAACACCATATATTTT. It translates to CASSLEDTHSGNTIYF.

J is TRBJ1-1 and V is TRBV28; D is ambiguous. Trimming removed 3 bases from V and 3 bases from J, with 11 bases in between. Germline V gene lookup returns CDR1 MDHEN and CDR2 SYDVKM. The CDR3 has 14 amino acids. CDR3 sequence reads: CASSFRPSDTEAFF. CDR3 coding DNA: TGTGCCAGCAGTTTTCGACCTTCGGACACTGAAGCTTTCTTT.

The chain has TRBV20-1 and TRBJ2-5; possibly TRBD2 for D (5 bases). The CDR3 covers 13 residues. Germline V CDR1 and CDR2: DFQATT, SNEGSKA (reference sequence). V was trimmed by 0 bases and J by 2 bases, leaving 7 bases between them. For the CDR3, the DNA is TGCAGTGCTAGAGAATGGGAGCAAGAGACCCAGTACTTC. Encoded protein: CSAREWEQETQYF.

The chain combines TRBV10-3 with TRBJ2-2; TRBD1 is a possible D gene (6 bases). This CDR3 spans 12 amino acids. The germline gives CDR1 ENHRY, CDR2 SYGVKD. Trimming removed 8 bases from V and 4 bases from J, with 8 bases in between. For the CDR3, the DNA is TGTGCCATCGGACAGCGCACCGGGGAGCTGTTTTTT. Protein sequence: CAIGQRTGELFF.

DNA of the CDR3: TGCAGTGCTAGAGGGGACCCCATAATGGATGAGCAGTTCTTC. Amino acid sequence: CSARGDPIMDEQFF. The chain couples TRBV20-1 to TRBJ2-1; either TRBD1 or TRBD2 may supply D (5 bases each). V lost 1 base, J lost 8 bases, and 15 bases lay in between. CDR1 is DFQATT and CDR2 is SNEGSKA in the germline V gene (reference sequence). The CDR3 has 14 residues.

This chain uses TRBV20-1 with TRBJ1-5; TRBD1 aligns across 7 bases. Germline-derived CDR1 and CDR2 are DFQATT and SNEGSKA (reference sequence). Losses at the gene ends were 5 bases for V and 7 bases for J; bases not matched to a gene: 5. The CDR3 is made up of 12 amino acids. The chain's CDR3 is CSAAGGGQPQHF. In DNA, the CDR3 is TGCAGTGCTGCAGGGGGAGGGCAGCCCCAGCATTTT.

The sample holds one count of this clonotype. The chain links TRBV5-5 to TRBJ1-2, with unresolved D. The germline V gene has CDR1 SGHKS and CDR2 YYEKEE (reference sequence). The ends were cut back, 5 bases at V and 2 bases at J, with 16 bases in the middle. The CDR3 length is 15 residues. In nucleotides, the CDR3 is TGTGCCAGCAGTCCCTCCTCTCGTGTGAACTATGGCTACACCTTC. Protein: CASSPSSRVNYGYTF.

The chain's CDR3 is CASSGFSGTGVGYTF. DNA for the CDR3: TGTGCCAGCAGTGGGTTCTCCGGGACAGGGGTCGGCTACACCTTC. The gene calls are TRBV25-1 and TRBJ1-2, with 10 bases that match TRBD1. The germline V gene encodes CDR1 MGHDK and CDR2 SYGVNS. J gave up 8 bases and V 4 bases, and 10 bases lay outside the gene matches. This CDR3 has 15 amino acids.

This clonotype was counted a single time. V and J are TRBV9 and TRBJ2-4, with D tentatively TRBD1 or TRBD2 (5 bases each). CDR1 SGDLS and CDR2 YYNGEE come from the germline V gene. Trimming left V 4 bases short and J 0 bases short, with 20 bases between. This CDR3 is built from 18 residues. The CDR3 here is CASSPTGTALLAKNIQYF. The CDR3 bases are TGTGCCAGCAGCCCGACCGGGACCGCTCTTCTAGCCAAAAACATTCAGTACTTC.

CDR3 in amino acids: CASSPRFGRGNTEAFF. The CDR3 DNA follows: TGTGCCAGTAGTCCTCGCTTTGGTAGGGGAAACACTGAAGCTTTCTTT. V gene TRBV19 combines with J gene TRBJ1-1; a possible D gene is TRBD1 (5 bases). V was trimmed by 5 bases and J by 2 bases, leaving 18 bases between them. Germline V CDR1 and CDR2: LNHDA, SQIVND (reference sequence). The CDR3 extends over 16 amino acids.

The chain has TRBV6-1 and TRBJ2-1; D may correspond to TRBD1 or TRBD2 (6 bases each). Germline V CDR1 and CDR2: MNHNS, SASEGT. This CDR3 has 16 residues. V lost 7 bases, J lost 5 bases, and 21 bases lay in between. The CDR3 region is CASIHGGPGTHNEQFF. The CDR3 nucleotides read TGTGCCAGCATCCATGGAGGGCCAGGGACACACAATGAGCAGTTCTTC.

This clonotype has only a few counts. The chain links TRBV6-5 to TRBJ1-2; 7 bases are a match to TRBD1. The germline V gene has CDR1 MNHEY and CDR2 SVGAGI. V lost 4 bases to trimming and J lost 3 bases; unmatched junction nucleotides: 2. The CDR3 length is 13 residues. The CDR3 DNA sequence: TGTGCCAGCAGTTCTGACAGGGACTATGGCTACACCTTC. Its protein is CASSSDRDYGYTF.

The chain is built from TRBV20-1 and TRBJ1-6; 8 positions agree with TRBD1. Germline lookup yields CDR1 DFQATT and CDR2 SNEGSKA (reference sequence). The CDR3 totals 15 residues. The V gene end was trimmed by 7 bases and the J gene end by 9 bases; junction bases not matched to a gene: 14. The CDR3 sequence: CSVQARTGRSSPLHF. CDR3 DNA sequence: TGCAGTGTTCAGGCACGGACAGGGCGATCTTCACCCCTCCACTTT.